This section outlines one T cell receptor beta chain sequence together with its context. The antigen is not known. The second PCR ran about 6 to 12 cycles with a sample-barcoded 5' primer and J-beta primers. TCRdb re-analysed the 5' RACE reads in MiXCR, keeping a single row per CDR3 protein. The sample has approximately 1.5 million distinct CDR3 sequences; approximately 42% are singletons. The data were taken from a study of blood T cells in healthy people across ages. Whole-study results and caveats: Age advanced and TCR beta diversity per million T cells fell, roughly linearly.

The CDR3 loop spans 13 amino acids. Per the germline V gene, CDR1 is MNHEY and CDR2 is SVGAGI. The receptor was isolated from a woman in her late teens or twenties in good health. Sequences were obtained from blood. The chain carries TRBV6-5 and TRBJ2-5; D ambiguous. The J call may be mistaken, given a closer DNA end match to TRBJ2-7. CDR3 bases: TGTGCCAGCAGCCTACGGTCTCGGAACGAGCAGTACTTC. The encoded protein is CASSLRSRNEQYF.